The 24 T cell receptor beta chains below were found in one sample sequenced in a study of OX40 agonist ivuxolimab in advanced cancers. Clones were sequenced by immunoSEQ multiplex PCR, and TCRdb holds only the in-frame ones, with some missing. The sample shows over 30,000 clones, around 90% of them seen only once. The specimen was CD4+ or CD8+ T cells sorted from blood, collected in a trial of the OX40 agonist ivuxolimab. All receptors derive from an adult with an advanced solid tumor such as melanoma, head and neck, liver or kidney cancer.

This clone appeared a single time. J is TRBJ1-1 and V is TRBV30, with TRBD1 matching 7 bases. The J segment lost 10 bases and the V segment lost 2 bases, leaving 13 bases of the junction unmatched. This CDR3 has 14 amino acids. CDR1 is GTSNPN and CDR2 is SVGIG in the germline V gene (reference sequence). CDR3 nucleotides: TGTGCCTGGAGTAAAAGACAGGGAACCTTTCTAGCTTTCTTT. This sequence encodes CAWSKRQGTFLAFF. The full variable domain, completed using reference TRBV30 and TRBJ1-1, is SQTIHQWPATLVQPVGSPLSLECTVEGTSNPNLYWYRQAAGRGLQLLFYSVGIGQISSEVPQNLSASRPQDRQFILSSKKLLLSDSGFYLCAWSKRQGTFLAFFGQGTRLTVV.

The chain is built from TRBV9 and TRBJ2-5; tentatively, D is TRBD1 (5 bases). The CDR3 sequence is 14 residues long. CDR1 is SGDLS and CDR2 is YYNGEE in the germline V gene. V dropped 4 bases and J dropped 5 bases, with 15 bases sitting between them. CDR3 sequence reads: CASSSGWGRETQYF. CDR3 nucleotides: TGTGCCAGCAGCTCTGGGTGGGGCCGGGAGACCCAGTACTTC. Drawing the rest from reference TRBV9 and TRBJ2-5, the complete variable domain is DSGVTQTPKHLITATGQRVTLRCSPRSGDLSVYWYQQSLDQGLQFLIQYYNGEERAKGNILERFSAQQFPDLHSELNLSSLELGDSALYFCASSSGWGRETQYFGPGTRLLVL.

The DNA of the CDR3 is TGTGCCAGCTCATCACAGGGGTTAAACGAAAAACTGTTTTTT. Residues: CASSSQGLNEKLFF. The chain has TRBV18 and TRBJ1-4; 7 positions match TRBD1. The CDR3 has 14 amino acids. CDR1 and CDR2 from the germline V gene are KGHSH and LQKENI. Germline trimming cut 5 bases from V and 8 bases from J; bases unmatched to any gene: 8.

This chain connects TRBV7-9 to TRBJ1-4; D unclear. Looked up from germline, CDR1 is SEHNR and CDR2 is FQNEAQ (reference sequence). Trimming pared 1 base from V and 8 bases from J, leaving 11 bases between. The CDR3 has 14 amino acids. The CDR3 sequence: CASSLESRQEKLFF. The CDR3 DNA reads TGTGCCAGCAGCTTAGAGAGTCGCCAGGAAAAACTGTTTTTT.

The V and J genes are TRBV5-4 and TRBJ1-4, with D tentatively TRBD1 (5 bases). The ends were cut back, 5 bases at V and 7 bases at J, with 18 bases in the middle. The CDR3 spans 15 residues. CDR1 is SGHNT, CDR2 YYREEE, per germline (reference sequence). The CDR3 nucleotides are TGTGCCAGCAGTTTACCGGGGCCGATGGGTGAAAAACTGTTTTTT. This translates into CASSLPGPMGEKLFF.

J is TRBJ2-1 and V is TRBV28, with 9 bases identical to TRBD1. The CDR3 has 14 residues. V gave up 11 bases and J gave up 2 bases; unmatched junction bases: 7. Per germline, CDR1 MDHEN and CDR2 SYDVKM. This CDR3 is CAGAGTGPYNEQFF. The DNA of the CDR3 is TGTGCCGGCGCCGGGACAGGGCCCTACAATGAGCAGTTCTTC.

The table lists this clone with a count of one. This chain uses TRBV6-1 with TRBJ1-5; the match to TRBD1 covers 8 bases. Germline V gives CDR1 MNHNS, CDR2 SASEGT. J lost 4 bases, V lost 7 bases, and 9 bases had no gene match. This CDR3 has 15 residues. The CDR3 DNA reads as TGTGCCAGCACCGTGACAGGGGAAGGAAATCAGCCCCAGCATTTT. It yields the protein CASTVTGEGNQPQHF.

The chain combines TRBV11-2 with TRBJ1-2; D is perhaps TRBD1 (6 bases). The V and J ends lost 4 bases and 0 bases respectively, with 15 bases between them. Germline V gene sequence: CDR1 SGHAT, CDR2 FQNNGV. The CDR3 runs 16 residues. The CDR3 nucleotides are TGTGCCAGCAGCTCCGACCTAGGACAGCCTAACTATGGCTACACCTTC. Residues: CASSSDLGQPNYGYTF.

The chain recombines TRBV10-3 with TRBJ2-1; 9 bases fit TRBD2. In germline, CDR1 is ENHRY, CDR2 SYGVKD. The V and J ends lost 9 bases and 5 bases, in that order; junction bases with no gene match: 8. CDR3 length equals 14 residues. The CDR3 region has the DNA TGTGCCATAAGAGGCGGGGGGGGGCACAATGAGCAGTTCTTC. Amino acid sequence: CAIRGGGGHNEQFF.

The V and J genes are TRBV6-5 and TRBJ2-7; TRBD1 might be the D (5 bases). Germline-derived CDR1 and CDR2 are MNHEY and SVGAGI. CDR3 length: 14 amino acids. The germline V and J ends were trimmed by 4 bases and 4 bases, with 14 bases remaining between them. This CDR3 is CASSSPRAFYEQYF. For the CDR3, the DNA is TGTGCCAGCAGTTCCCCCAGGGCCTTTTACGAGCAGTACTTC.

This sequence joins TRBV19 and TRBJ1-5; D is uncertain. With 5 bases removed from V and 0 bases from J, the gap between germline ends came to 8 bases. CDR1 is LNHDA, CDR2 SQIVND, per germline (reference sequence). The CDR3 runs to 14 residues. The CDR3 DNA is TGTGCCAGTAGTGAGAGCAATAGCAATCAGCCCCAGCATTTT. Amino acids: CASSESNSNQPQHF.

The chain uses TRBV5-4 and TRBJ1-1, with TRBD1 matching 10 bases. Germline CDR1 reads SGHNT; CDR2 reads YYREEE (reference sequence). The CDR3 consists of 16 residues. V was clipped by 0 bases and J by 0 bases; unmatched bases: 2. As DNA, the CDR3 is TGTGCCAGCAGCTTGGGACAGGGGGCTATGAACACTGAAGCTTTCTTT. This sequence encodes CASSLGQGAMNTEAFF.

The chain joins TRBV15 to TRBJ2-1, with D uncertain. V was shortened by 4 bases and J by 7 bases, with 14 bases between the two germline ends. Germline V gene lookup returns CDR1 LNHNV and CDR2 YYDKDF (reference sequence). The CDR3 sequence is 14 residues long. The chain's CDR3 is CATSTDILVNEQFF. The CDR3 DNA reads as TGTGCCACCAGCACCGATATCTTGGTTAATGAGCAGTTCTTC.

For the CDR3, the DNA is TGCAGCGTCGGACGGCAGATCGGGACCCAGTACTTC. This gives the protein CSVGRQIGTQYF. The chain links TRBV29-1 to TRBJ2-5; the D is unclear. CDR1 and CDR2 (germline): SQVTM, ANQGSEA. This CDR3 has 12 amino acids. V was clipped by 6 bases and J by 7 bases, with 15 bases between them.

The chain recombines TRBV5-1 with TRBJ2-1; 12 nucleotides line up with TRBD2. Germline CDR1 and CDR2: SGHRS and YFSETQ. V dropped 2 bases and J dropped 8; count of bases not matched to a gene: 8. The CDR3 is 16 amino acids. This CDR3 reads CASSFNGLAGNYEQFF. The CDR3 nucleotides read TGCGCCAGCAGCTTTAATGGACTAGCGGGAAACTATGAGCAGTTCTTC.

The rearrangement joins TRBV7-8 to TRBJ2-1, with TRBD1 matching 10 bases. The germline gives CDR1 SGHVS, CDR2 FQNEAQ. The CDR3 loop spans 15 amino acids. Germline trimming cut 4 bases from V and 5 bases from J; bases unmatched to any gene: 5. The CDR3 spells CASSSGTGVNNEQFF. CDR3 DNA: TGTGCCAGCAGCTCCGGGACAGGGGTTAACAATGAGCAGTTCTTC. Filled out from reference TRBV7-8 and TRBJ2-1, the complete variable domain reads GAGVSQSPRYKVAKRGQDVALRCDPISGHVSLFWYQQALGQGPEFLTYFQNEAQLDKSGLPSDRFFAERPEGSVSTLKIQRTQQEDSAVYLCASSSGTGVNNEQFFGPGTRLTVL.

The chain links TRBV6-5 to TRBJ2-7, with 9 positions matching TRBD2. CDR3 length equals 16 residues. V lost 0 bases to trimming and J lost 4 bases; unmatched junction nucleotides: 7. The germline V gene has CDR1 MNHEY and CDR2 SVGAGI. CDR3 protein: CASSYSGAGGGYEQYF. Written as DNA, the CDR3 is TGTGCCAGCAGTTACTCGGGCGCGGGAGGGGGGTACGAGCAGTACTTC.

This clone was observed once. The DNA for the CDR3 is TGTGCCAGCAGCCCCCGTGAGGGTGAGCAGTTCTTC. The encoded protein is CASSPREGEQFF. The rearrangement joins TRBV7-3 to TRBJ2-1, with D perhaps matching TRBD2 (5 bases). Germline CDR1 and CDR2: SGHTA and FQGTGA. The CDR3 is 12 residues long. The V end lost 5 bases, the J end lost 9 bases, and 11 bases lay between the germline ends.

This clone was observed a single time. The CDR3 loop reads CASSQDMAAINEKLFF. The CDR3 DNA reads as TGCGCCAGCAGCCAAGATATGGCAGCCATCAATGAAAAACTGTTTTTT. The chain has TRBV4-3 and TRBJ1-4; D call uncertain. Germline V gene lookup returns CDR1 LGHNA and CDR2 YSLEER. The CDR3 runs to 16 residues. Trimming removed 0 bases from V and 5 bases from J, with 13 bases in between.

This chain uses TRBV16 with TRBJ1-3; D is uncertain. Germline V gene sequence: CDR1 KGHSY, CDR2 FQNENV. V was clipped by 0 bases and J by 0 bases, with 6 bases between them. CDR3 length: 15 amino acids. DNA of the CDR3: TGTGCCAGCAGCCAATCGCGGAACTCTGGAAACACCATATATTTT. Amino acid sequence: CASSQSRNSGNTIYF.

This clone was detected only once. This chain connects TRBV10-3 to TRBJ1-2; 10 bases are a match to TRBD1. The germline V gene has CDR1 ENHRY and CDR2 SYGVKD. The CDR3 is 21 residues long. With 3 bases clipped from V and 0 bases from J, the junction kept 19 bases outside the gene matches. Written as DNA, the CDR3 is TGTGCCATCAGTGATCGACATCAGGGGACAGGGGCCTCTCCAGCTAACTATGGCTACACCTTC. Translated: CAISDRHQGTGASPANYGYTF.

The V gene is TRBV5-1, the J gene TRBJ2-3; D ambiguous. The CDR3 covers 14 residues. From germline, CDR1 is SGHRS and CDR2 YFSETQ. Trimming cost V 0 bases and J 1 base, with 6 bases left between them. The CDR3 DNA is TGCGCCAGCAGCTTGGGCGGCGGCACAGATACGCAGTATTTT. It codes for CASSLGGGTDTQYF.

V and J are TRBV19 and TRBJ2-3; 8 positions match TRBD1. The CDR3 loop spans 15 amino acids. Germline CDR1 is LNHDA and CDR2 is SQIVND (reference sequence). Trimming cost V 5 bases and J 2 bases; bases outside gene matches: 6. This chain's CDR3 is CASSPGTGLTDTQYF. The CDR3 coding sequence is TGTGCCAGTAGTCCCGGGACAGGCCTCACAGATACGCAGTATTTT. The full variable domain, completed using reference TRBV19 and TRBJ2-3, is DGGITQSPKYLFRKEGQNVTLSCEQNLNHDAMYWYRQDPGQGLRLIYYSQIVNDFQKGDIAEGYSVSREKKESFPLTVTSAQKNPTAFYLCASSPGTGLTDTQYFGPGTRLTVL.

The chain recombines TRBV6-1 with TRBJ2-7, with TRBD1 identical over 7 bases. The germline CDR1 and CDR2 sequences are MNHNS and SASEGT. This CDR3 region has 13 residues. Losses at the gene ends were 6 bases for V and 4 bases for J; bases not matched to a gene: 6. CDR3 sequence: CASSWQQGYEQYF. The CDR3 DNA reads as TGTGCCAGCAGCTGGCAACAGGGGTACGAGCAGTACTTC.